A selection of T cell receptor beta chains follows, all from one sample in a study of blood T cell repertoires in COVID-19. Libraries were prepared by immunoSEQ multiplex PCR; TCRdb keeps only in-frame clonotypes and omits some of them. The top ten clones hold 12% of a sample with roughly 55,000 clones, roughly 84% of them seen once. Sequenced input: peripheral blood. The origin of the receptors is a man aged 70 or older with active COVID-19. Each CDR3 is given with its conserved first and last residue. The D gene is left open where the match is weak. Expanded clones get a size class; other rows say once, few or many, or leave the size out.

v_gene	j_gene	d_gene	abundance	CDR3nt	CDR3aa
TRBV5-6	TRBJ2-1	TRBD2	-	TGTGCCAGCAGCTCGGGTCGGGGGGCCTACAATGAGCAGTTCTTC	CASSSGRGAYNEQFF
TRBV4-3	TRBJ2-7	-	few	TGCGCCAGCAGCCAAGTCTCAGTGTCCTACGAGCAGTACTTC	CASSQVSVSYEQYF
TRBV9	TRBJ1-1	-	once	TGTGCCAGCAGCGCGGGGTGGAAGAACACTGAAGCTTTCTTT	CASSAGWKNTEAFF
TRBV10-3	TRBJ2-2	-	-	TGTGCCATCCGGGGGGCCCCCAACACCGGGGAGCTGTTTTTT	CAIRGAPNTGELFF
TRBV5-1	TRBJ2-5	-	-	TGCGCCAGCAGTACCGGGACACGGGAAGAGACCCAGTACTTC	CASSTGTREETQYF
TRBV7-9	TRBJ1-1	-	-	TGTGCCAGCAGCTTACAGGTTGAAGCTTTCTTT	CASSLQVEAFF
TRBV2	TRBJ1-4	-	-	TGTGCCAGCAGAGCAGGAATGTATGAAAAACTGTTTTTT	CASRAGMYEKLFF
TRBV4-2	TRBJ1-2	TRBD1	-	TGTGCCAGCAGCCAAGGGACAGGGAGTAACTATGGCTACACCTTC	CASSQGTGSNYGYTF
TRBV11-3	TRBJ1-6	-	-	TGTGCCAGCAGCTTAGAAGGCGGGACCCACACCCTCCACTTT	CASSLEGGTHTLHF
TRBV6-5	TRBJ2-3	-	-	TGTGCCATTACAGGGTTCGCAGATACGCAGTATTTT	CAITGFADTQYF
TRBV28	TRBJ2-7	-	-	TGTGCCAGCAACCCCCCAGGGATCTACGAGCAGTACTTC	CASNPPGIYEQYF
TRBV5-4	TRBJ2-7	TRBD1	-	TGTGCCAGCAGCTTGGAACAGGGGAGCGAGCAGTACTTC	CASSLEQGSEQYF
TRBV5-5	TRBJ1-4	TRBD1	-	TGTGCCAGCAGCCCGGGACAGGCCGAGGGTAATGAAAAACTGTTTTTT	CASSPGQAEGNEKLFF
TRBV7-2	TRBJ2-1	TRBD1	-	TGTGCCAGCAGCGCAAGAGGGGACAGCTTCCCGGAGCAGTTCTTC	CASSARGDSFPEQFF
TRBV6-6	TRBJ2-2	TRBD1	once	TGTGCCAGCAGGCGACTCGGACAGGTCTTGGACACCGGGGAGCTGTTTTTT	CASRRLGQVLDTGELFF
TRBV5-5	TRBJ2-4	-	-	TGTGCCAGCAGCCTAAGCGTGGTGCGGATTATAGCCAAAAACATTCAGTACTTC	CASSLSVVRIIAKNIQYF
TRBV7-7	TRBJ2-5	TRBD1	-	TGTGCCAGCAGCTCACTGGGACAGCAGACCCAGTACTTC	CASSSLGQQTQYF
TRBV10-3	TRBJ1-5	TRBD1	-	TGTGCCGTGGCCGTTGGGAACAGGGGTGATCAGCCCCAGCATTTT	CAVAVGNRGDQPQHF
TRBV19	TRBJ1-1	TRBD1	-	TGTGCCAGTAGTCGACAGGGAAACACTGAAGCTTTCTTT	CASSRQGNTEAFF
TRBV3-1/TRBV3-2	TRBJ2-7	TRBD1	-	TGTGCCTGCAGCCAAGTGAGGACAGGGACCTCCTACGAGCAGTACTTC	CACSQVRTGTSYEQYF
TRBV6-5	TRBJ2-7	TRBD2	-	TGTGCCAGCAGTTACTCTTCTAGCGGGTCTTACGAGCAGTACTTC	CASSYSSSGSYEQYF
TRBV28	TRBJ2-7	-	-	TGTGCCAGCAGTTACCCACAGGGCTACGAGCAGTACTTC	CASSYPQGYEQYF
TRBV7-2	TRBJ1-2	TRBD1	-	TGTGCCAGCAGCCAATTAGGGGTTGGGGGGACAGGGGACGGCTACACCTTC	CASSQLGVGGTGDGYTF
TRBV9	TRBJ1-3	TRBD1	-	TGTGCCAGCAGCCTGGACAGGGTATCTGGAAACACCATATATTTT	CASSLDRVSGNTIYF
TRBV4-3	TRBJ1-1	-	-	TGCGCCAGCAGCCGCCCTTCGGGAAGCCTCACTGAAGCTTTCTTT	CASSRPSGSLTEAFF
TRBV3-1/TRBV3-2	TRBJ1-1	-	few	TGTGCCAGCAGCCAAGGCGCGGGGGCTGAAGCTTTCTTT	CASSQGAGAEAFF
TRBV27	TRBJ2-7	TRBD2	-	TGTGCCAGCAGTTTAGGGGGCGGGGGGGCGACGTACGAGCAGTACTTC	CASSLGGGGATYEQYF
TRBV25-1	TRBJ1-2	-	-	TGTGCCAGCAGTGGAATAGGGGGTCGGGGCTACACCTTC	CASSGIGGRGYTF
TRBV7-2	TRBJ2-7	-	-	TGTGCCAGCAGCTTACGAGACAGCACGACCTACGAGCAGTACTTC	CASSLRDSTTYEQYF
TRBV6-1	TRBJ1-3	-	-	TGTGCCAGCAGTGAAGCCGGGGTCTCTGGAAACACCATATATTTT	CASSEAGVSGNTIYF
TRBV10-3	TRBJ1-1	TRBD1	-	TGTGCCATCACCCCGGGACAGGGGTTCACTGAAGCTTTCTTT	CAITPGQGFTEAFF
TRBV5-1	TRBJ2-2	TRBD1	-	TGCGCCAGCAGCTTGGGGGACAGTACCCCCGGGGAGCTGTTTTTT	CASSLGDSTPGELFF
TRBV7-8	TRBJ2-1	TRBD1	-	TGTGCCAGCAGTTCTCGGACAGGGTTGTCCTACGATGAGCAGTTCTTC	CASSSRTGLSYDEQFF
TRBV10-3	TRBJ2-7	-	-	TGTGCCACCACAGGGGACTCTACCTACGAGCAGTACTTC	CATTGDSTYEQYF
TRBV18	TRBJ2-5	TRBD2	-	TGTGCCAGCTCCCCGCGTAGCGGGGTGGAGGAGACCCAGTACTTC	CASSPRSGVEETQYF
TRBV24-1	TRBJ2-2	TRBD1	-	TGTGCCACGACTCAGGGGGCGGTAGGCGGGGAGCTGTTTTTT	CATTQGAVGGELFF
TRBV7-2	TRBJ2-2	-	-	TGTGCCAGCAGCTTAAAACAGGGTGGCACCGGGGAGCTGTTTTTT	CASSLKQGGTGELFF
TRBV7-9	TRBJ2-1	TRBD2	few	TGTGCCAGCAGCACCAGGACTAGCGGGGAGACCTACAATGAGCAGTTCTTC	CASSTRTSGETYNEQFF
TRBV2	TRBJ2-3	-	-	TGTGCCAGCAGTGACCCCGGGGTGAGCTCAGATACGCAGTATTTT	CASSDPGVSSDTQYF
TRBV2	TRBJ1-2	-	-	TGTGCCAGCAGTGAAGGTTACGGAGCTAACTATGGCTACACCTTC	CASSEGYGANYGYTF
TRBV7-9	TRBJ2-1	TRBD2	-	TGTGCCAGCAGCATTAGCGGGGGGTCCTACAATGAGCAGTTCTTC	CASSISGGSYNEQFF
TRBV6-5	TRBJ2-7	TRBD2	-	TGTGCCAGCAGTTTCGCGGGGGTCTACGAGCAGTACTTC	CASSFAGVYEQYF
TRBV7-3	TRBJ2-7	-	few	TGTGCCAGCAGCTTACAGGGGGGCCAGAGCGAGCAGTACTTC	CASSLQGGQSEQYF
TRBV7-9	TRBJ1-2	-	-	TGTGCCAGCAGTCAGTCGAGGGGGGAGGGTCCACTCGGTGGCTACACCTTC	CASSQSRGEGPLGGYTF
TRBV9	TRBJ1-1	TRBD1	-	TGTGCCAGCAGCGTTTCTGGGACAGGGGCCATGAACACTGAAGCTTTCTTT	CASSVSGTGAMNTEAFF
TRBV29-1	TRBJ2-7	TRBD1	-	TGCAGCGTTGAAGACCCGGGACAGGGTAACGAGCAGTACTTC	CSVEDPGQGNEQYF